This TCR beta chain was found in a study of post-analysis software for immune sequencing data. Background on the study: The disease courses spanned relapsing-remitting, secondary progressive and progressive-relapsing forms of multiple sclerosis. General study findings and limits: Normalized Chao1 diversity was significantly reduced in patients versus controls. The authors found that F measure strongly co-clustered same-batch samples.

Carried by the TCR beta cDNA libraries were unique molecular identifiers. Each sample of about 0.95 to 11 million input T cells yielded about 500,000 cDNA molecules, so each molecule approximated one T cell. TCRdb independently ran MiXCR on the PCR reads; one entry per CDR3 protein. Of under 650,000 distinct CDR3 sequences listed, 44% are singletons. With regard to this clonotype: The antigen remains undetermined.

This clonotype was sampled from a girl under 18 with multiple sclerosis. Sample: blood.

The CDR3 is CASSFLGPQYF. For the CDR3, the DNA is TGTGCCAGCAGTTTTTTAGGTCCGCAGTATTTT. V and J are TRBV28 and TRBJ2-3; D gene ambiguous. Per the germline V gene, CDR1 is MDHEN and CDR2 is SYDVKM. Trimming took off 3 bases at V and 10 bases at J, with 8 bases between the two ends. This CDR3 is built from 11 residues.